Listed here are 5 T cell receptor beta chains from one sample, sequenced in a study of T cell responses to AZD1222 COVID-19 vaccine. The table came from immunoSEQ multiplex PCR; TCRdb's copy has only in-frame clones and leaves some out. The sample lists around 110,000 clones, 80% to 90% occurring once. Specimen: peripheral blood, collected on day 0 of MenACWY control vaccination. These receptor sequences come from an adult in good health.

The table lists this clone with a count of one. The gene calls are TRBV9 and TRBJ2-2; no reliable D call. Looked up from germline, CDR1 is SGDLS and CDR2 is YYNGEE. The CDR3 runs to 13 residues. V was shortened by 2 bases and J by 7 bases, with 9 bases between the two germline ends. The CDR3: CASSVRYGGELFF. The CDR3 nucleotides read TGTGCCAGCAGCGTCAGGTATGGCGGGGAGCTGTTTTTT.

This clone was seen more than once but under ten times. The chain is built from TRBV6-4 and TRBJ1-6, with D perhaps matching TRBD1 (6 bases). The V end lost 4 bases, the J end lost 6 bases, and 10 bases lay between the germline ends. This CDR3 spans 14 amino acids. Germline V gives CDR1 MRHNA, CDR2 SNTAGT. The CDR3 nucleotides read TGTGCCAGCAGTGTTGGCAGGGGTAATTCACCCCTCCACTTT. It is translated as CASSVGRGNSPLHF.

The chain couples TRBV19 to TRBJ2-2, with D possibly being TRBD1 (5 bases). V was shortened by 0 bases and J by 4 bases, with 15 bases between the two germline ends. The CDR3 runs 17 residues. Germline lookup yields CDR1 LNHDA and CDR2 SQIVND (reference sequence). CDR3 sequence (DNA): TGTGCCAGTAGTATAGATCCTAGGGGCATCACCACCGGGGAGCTGTTTTTT. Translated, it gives CASSIDPRGITTGELFF.

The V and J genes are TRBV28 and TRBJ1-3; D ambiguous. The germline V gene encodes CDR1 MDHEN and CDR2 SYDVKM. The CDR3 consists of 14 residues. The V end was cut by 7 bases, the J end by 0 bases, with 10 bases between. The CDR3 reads CASTHSASGNTIYF. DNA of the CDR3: TGTGCCAGCACCCACAGCGCCTCTGGAAACACCATATATTTT.

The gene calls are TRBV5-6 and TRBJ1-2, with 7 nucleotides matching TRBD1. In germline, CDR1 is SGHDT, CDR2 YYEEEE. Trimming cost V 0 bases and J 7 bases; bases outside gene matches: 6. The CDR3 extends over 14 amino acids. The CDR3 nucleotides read TGTGCCAGCAGCTTGGGACAGGGTATAGGTGGCTACACCTTC. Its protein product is CASSLGQGIGGYTF.